The 19 T cell receptor beta chains reported below all come from one sample, sequenced in a study of blood T cell repertoires in COVID-19. Libraries were prepared by immunoSEQ multiplex PCR; TCRdb keeps only in-frame clonotypes and omits some of them. The sample consists of over 200,000 clones, 87% of them appearing once. The sample was PBMCs or T cells enriched from blood (not recorded which). The receptors come from a man aged 25-45 years who had recovered from COVID-19.

The chain links TRBV5-6 to TRBJ1-2; D gene unclear. Trimming left V 0 bases short and J 8 bases short, with 14 bases between. The CDR3 runs to 14 residues. Germline V gene data show CDR1 as SGHDT and CDR2 as YYEEEE. CDR3 sequence: CASSLDLGAEGYTF. CDR3 coding DNA: TGTGCCAGCAGCTTGGACCTGGGAGCGGAGGGCTACACCTTC.

The chain carries TRBV13 and TRBJ2-5; 14 bases are a match to TRBD2. Germline V gene sequence: CDR1 PRHDT, CDR2 FYEKMQ (reference sequence). Trimming took 3 bases from V and 4 from J; bases not matched to a gene: 13. The CDR3 loop spans 19 amino acids. The CDR3 DNA reads as TGTGCCAGCAGCTTTCTGACTAGCGGGAGGGCCGGTTTCGGAGAGACCCAGTACTTC. Protein: CASSFLTSGRAGFGETQYF.

This chain uses TRBV30 with TRBJ1-3; unclear D gene. V was cut by 3 bases and J by 1 base, with 7 bases left in between. Per germline, CDR1 GTSNPN and CDR2 SVGIG (reference sequence). This CDR3 has 13 amino acids. The DNA of the CDR3 is TGTGCCTGGAGCGCGAATTCTGGAAACACCATATATTTT. Protein product: CAWSANSGNTIYF.

The chain links TRBV3-1 (or the pseudogene TRBV3-2) to TRBJ2-7; 10 bases line up with TRBD2. Germline values: CDR1 LGHDT, CDR2 YNNKEL (reference sequence). Trimming took 4 bases from V and 5 from J; bases not matched to a gene: 5. CDR3 length equals 14 residues. For the CDR3, the DNA is TGTGCCAGCAGCCCAGCGGGAGGGCCCCACGAGCAGTACTTC. Residues: CASSPAGGPHEQYF.

V is TRBV4-2 and J is TRBJ1-1; tentatively, D is TRBD1 (5 bases). There are 17 residues in the CDR3. V was trimmed by 0 bases and J by 3 bases, leaving 17 bases between them. From germline, CDR1 is LGHNA and CDR2 YNFKEQ. The CDR3 is CASSQEEPDNSYTEAFF. The DNA for the CDR3 is TGTGCCAGCAGCCAAGAGGAGCCGGACAACTCCTACACTGAAGCTTTCTTT.

The V gene is TRBV24-1, the J gene TRBJ2-3; D gene uncertain. The CDR3 consists of 14 residues. Between the trimmed V and J ends, which lost 4 bases and 2 bases, there was a span of 9 bases. Germline CDR1 KGHDR, CDR2 SFDVKD. The CDR3 DNA reads TGTGCCACCAGTGACCCGACAACCACAGATACGCAGTATTTT. Protein sequence: CATSDPTTTDTQYF.

This chain connects TRBV6-5 to TRBJ1-5; possible D gene TRBD1, 5 bases. The CDR3 sequence is 14 residues long. Germline loops: CDR1 MNHEY, CDR2 SVGAGI. The V gene lost 5 bases and the J gene lost 0 bases, with 8 bases spanning the gap. The CDR3 DNA sequence: TGTGCCAGCAGTCCGGACACTAGCAATCAGCCCCAGCATTTT. Residues: CASSPDTSNQPQHF.

A few counts support this clone. V usage is TRBV29-1 and J usage is TRBJ2-6; D might be TRBD1 (6 bases). This CDR3 is 14 amino acids long. Germline V gene data show CDR1 as SQVTM and CDR2 as ANQGSEA. V shed 6 bases and J shed 2 bases, with 11 bases lying between them. CDR3 amino acids: CSVIPGAGANVLTF. CDR3 in DNA: TGCAGCGTCATCCCAGGGGCTGGGGCCAACGTCCTGACTTTC.

This sequence joins TRBV28 and TRBJ1-4; TRBD1 matches 7 bases. Germline CDR1 is MDHEN and CDR2 is SYDVKM. The CDR3 covers 15 residues. Trimming cost V 7 bases and J 2 bases; bases outside gene matches: 7. The CDR3 DNA reads TGTGCCAGCAACAAACAGGGGAGTACTAATGAAAAACTGTTTTTT. Amino acid sequence: CASNKQGSTNEKLFF. The full variable domain, its missing parts supplied by reference TRBV28 and TRBJ1-4, is DVKVTQSSRYLVKRTGEKVFLECVQDMDHENMFWYRQDPGLGLRLIYFSYDVKMKEKGDIPEGYSVSREKKERFSLILESASTNQTSMYLCASNKQGSTNEKLFFGSGTQLSVL.

The V call is TRBV27, the J call TRBJ1-3; no definite D call. The CDR3 contains 18 residues. CDR1 MNHEY and CDR2 SMNVEV come from the germline V gene (reference sequence). Deletions cut 7 bases from V and 0 bases from J, with 22 bases between. In DNA form, the CDR3 reads TGTGCCAGCATGCGGCATCGAGGGTTCTCTGCCTCTGGAAACACCATATATTTT. This codes for CASMRHRGFSASGNTIYF.

The V and J genes are TRBV4-1 and TRBJ2-5, with 11 bases aligning to TRBD1. The J segment lost 4 bases and the V segment lost 3 bases, leaving 7 bases of the junction unmatched. This CDR3 has 16 amino acids. Germline values: CDR1 MGHRA, CDR2 YSYEKL. The CDR3 DNA is TGCGCCAGCAGCCAGACGGACAGGGGGCTGGGAGAGACCCAGTACTTC. It specifies CASSQTDRGLGETQYF.

This chain links TRBV10-3 with TRBJ2-1, with 13 bases matching TRBD2. V dropped 6 bases and J dropped 6; count of bases not matched to a gene: 8. In germline, CDR1 is ENHRY, CDR2 SYGVKD. The CDR3 has 16 amino acids. DNA for the CDR3: TGTGCCATCAGGAAGGAACTAGCGGGGGGGGTCAATGAGCAGTTCTTC. Translating it yields CAIRKELAGGVNEQFF.

CDR3 loop: CAWSPEGTGNQPQHF. The CDR3 DNA follows: TGTGCCTGGAGTCCCGAAGGGACAGGGAATCAGCCCCAGCATTTT. The V and J genes are TRBV30 and TRBJ1-5, with 9 bases identical to TRBD1. From germline, CDR1 is GTSNPN and CDR2 SVGIG (reference sequence). Trimming cost V 2 bases and J 4 bases; bases outside gene matches: 6. The CDR3 has 15 amino acids.

This clone was counted a few times. This CDR3 is also generated by other DNA sequences in the sample. This chain joins TRBV2 and TRBJ2-2, with unresolved D. CDR1 and CDR2 from the germline V gene are SNHLY and FYNNEI. Trimming cost V 2 bases and J 3 bases, with 4 bases left between them. The CDR3 consists of 13 residues. The CDR3 coding sequence is TGTGCCAGCAGTGAATCTTACACCGGGGAGCTGTTTTTT. It is translated as CASSESYTGELFF.

The rearrangement links TRBV5-4 to TRBJ1-4; D ambiguous. V was pared by 2 bases and J by 8 bases, with 13 bases between. There are 14 residues in the CDR3. Germline CDR1 and CDR2: SGHNT and YYREEE (reference sequence). CDR3 loop: CASSLGGQNEKLFF. The CDR3 coding sequence is TGTGCCAGCAGCTTAGGAGGGCAAAACGAAAAACTGTTTTTT.

The V gene is TRBV23-1, the J gene TRBJ1-2; no definite D call. TRBV23-1 is assigned to the ORF class and has an uncertain function. The CDR3 runs 13 residues. Trimming took 6 bases from V and 5 from J, leaving 13 bases between them. The CDR3 sequence is CASRPGRWYGYTF. For the CDR3, the DNA is TGCGCCAGCAGACCGGGAAGGTGGTATGGCTACACCTTC.

The V and J genes are TRBV7-8 and TRBJ2-3, with D perhaps matching TRBD2 (6 bases). Trimming removed 5 bases at V and 5 bases at J, with 11 bases between. The CDR3 has 13 residues. CDR1 is SGHVS and CDR2 is FQNEAQ in the germline V gene. The CDR3 DNA reads TGTGCCAGCAGCCCGAACGGGGGAGATACGCAGTATTTT. Protein: CASSPNGGDTQYF.

The chain recombines TRBV28 with TRBJ2-7; weak D call: TRBD1 (6 bases). V shed 3 bases and J shed 4 bases, with 13 bases lying between them. CDR1 is MDHEN, CDR2 SYDVKM, per germline. This CDR3 comprises 14 residues. This CDR3 is CASSFWGQGYEQYF. DNA for the CDR3: TGTGCCAGCAGTTTCTGGGGGCAGGGATACGAGCAGTACTTC.

The chain employs TRBV6-5 and TRBJ2-5; 8 bases are shared with TRBD2. Losses at the gene ends were 4 bases for V and 4 bases for J; bases not matched to a gene: 5. The CDR3 is 14 residues long. In germline, CDR1 is MNHEY, CDR2 SVGAGI. The CDR3 loop reads CASSFRGGGETQYF. CDR3 DNA sequence: TGTGCCAGCAGTTTCCGGGGGGGTGGAGAGACCCAGTACTTC.